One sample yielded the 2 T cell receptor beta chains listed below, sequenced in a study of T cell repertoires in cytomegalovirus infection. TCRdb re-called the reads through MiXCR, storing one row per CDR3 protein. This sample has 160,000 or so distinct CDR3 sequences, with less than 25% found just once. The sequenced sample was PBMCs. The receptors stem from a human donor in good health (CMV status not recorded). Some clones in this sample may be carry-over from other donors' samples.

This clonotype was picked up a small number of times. The CDR3 loop reads CASSLGGSYNSPLHF. The CDR3 bases are TGTGCCAGCAGTTTAGGCGGGTCCTATAATTCACCCCTCCACTTT. The chain employs TRBV28 and TRBJ1-6; no reliable D call. Per the germline V gene, CDR1 is MDHEN and CDR2 is SYDVKM. V lost 2 bases, J lost 1 base, and 6 bases lay in between. The CDR3 length is 15 residues.

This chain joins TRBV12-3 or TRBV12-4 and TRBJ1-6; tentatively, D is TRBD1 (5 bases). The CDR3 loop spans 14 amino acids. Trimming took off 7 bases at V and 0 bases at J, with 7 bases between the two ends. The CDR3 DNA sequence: TGTGCCAGCACTGACAGCTCCTATAATTCACCCCTCCACTTT. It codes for CASTDSSYNSPLHF.